Listed here is a single T cell receptor beta chain. Antigen: not known. The sample originates from a study of Graves' ophthalmopathy and Graves' hyperthyroidism. Overall study results and limits: Using a 13-signature model, the authors split ophthalmopathy from stable hyperthyroidism, with about 88% sensitivity and approximately 78% specificity.

Other autoimmune diseases, uncontrolled infections, pregnancy or lactation excluded patients from enrollment. Between the trimmed V and J ends, which lost 6 bases and 1 base, there was a span of 16 bases. Germline V CDR1 and CDR2: MDHEN, SYDVKM. This CDR3 has 15 amino acids. Amplifying from RNA transcripts, the study obtained TCR beta CDR3 regions. Second-round multiplex PCR came after a first-round RT-PCR that employed HTBI primers. TCRdb reprocessed the multiplex PCR reads via MiXCR and lists one record per CDR3 protein. The data show about 210,000 distinct CDR3 sequences, approximately 29% seen once.

Specimen: peripheral blood. The V and J genes are TRBV28 and TRBJ2-7; weak D call: TRBD1 (6 bases). The TCR originated in a man aged 45-65 years with Graves' ophthalmopathy. The CDR3 nucleotides read TGTGCCAGCAGCTTAGCCCTGGACAGTTCCTACGAGCAGTACTTC. Amino acid sequence: CASSLALDSSYEQYF. Variable domain in full (rest from reference TRBV28 and TRBJ2-7): DVKVTQSSRYLVKRTGEKVFLECVQDMDHENMFWYRQDPGLGLRLIYFSYDVKMKEKGDIPEGYSVSREKKERFSLILESASTNQTSMYLCASSLALDSSYEQYFGPGTRLTVT.